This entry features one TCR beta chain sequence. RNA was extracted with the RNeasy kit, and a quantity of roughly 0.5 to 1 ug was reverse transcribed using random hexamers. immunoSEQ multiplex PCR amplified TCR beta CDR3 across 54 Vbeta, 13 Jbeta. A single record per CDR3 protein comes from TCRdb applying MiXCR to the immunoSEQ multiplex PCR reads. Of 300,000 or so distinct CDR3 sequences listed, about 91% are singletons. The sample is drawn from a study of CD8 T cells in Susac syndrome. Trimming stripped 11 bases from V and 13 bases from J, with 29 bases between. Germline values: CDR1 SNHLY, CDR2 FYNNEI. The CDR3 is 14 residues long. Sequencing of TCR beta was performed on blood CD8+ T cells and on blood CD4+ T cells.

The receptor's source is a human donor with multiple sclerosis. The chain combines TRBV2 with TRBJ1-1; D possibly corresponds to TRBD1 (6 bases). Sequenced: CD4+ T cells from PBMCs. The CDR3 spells CAGRQSSSAGALFF. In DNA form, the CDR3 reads TGTGCCGGACGACAGTCCAGCTCCGCGGGGGCGCTTTTCTTT.